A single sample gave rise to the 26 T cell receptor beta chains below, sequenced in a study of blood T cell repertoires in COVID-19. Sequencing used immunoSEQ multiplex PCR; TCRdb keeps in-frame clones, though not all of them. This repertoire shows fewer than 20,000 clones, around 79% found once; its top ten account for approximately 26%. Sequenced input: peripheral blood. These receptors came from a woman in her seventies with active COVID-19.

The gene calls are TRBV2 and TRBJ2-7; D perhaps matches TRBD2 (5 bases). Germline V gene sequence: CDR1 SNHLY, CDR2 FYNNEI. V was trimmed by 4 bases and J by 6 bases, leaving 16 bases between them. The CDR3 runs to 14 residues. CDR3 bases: TGTGCCAGCAGTGTGTCCGGAGGAGGAGTCGAGCAGTACTTC. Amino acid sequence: CASSVSGGGVEQYF.

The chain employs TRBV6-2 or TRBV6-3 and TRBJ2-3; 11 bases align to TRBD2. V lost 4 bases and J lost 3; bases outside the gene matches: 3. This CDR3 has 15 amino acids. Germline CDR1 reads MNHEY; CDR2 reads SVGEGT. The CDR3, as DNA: TGTGCCAGCAGTTCCAGGACTAGCGGGACAGATACGCAGTATTTT. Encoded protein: CASSSRTSGTDTQYF.

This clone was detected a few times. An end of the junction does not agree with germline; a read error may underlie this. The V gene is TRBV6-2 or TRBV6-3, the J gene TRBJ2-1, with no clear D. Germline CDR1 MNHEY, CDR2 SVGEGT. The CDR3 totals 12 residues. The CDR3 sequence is CASSYSGALEVF. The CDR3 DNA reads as TGTGCCAGCAGTTACTCCGGCGCACTCGAGGTCTTC.

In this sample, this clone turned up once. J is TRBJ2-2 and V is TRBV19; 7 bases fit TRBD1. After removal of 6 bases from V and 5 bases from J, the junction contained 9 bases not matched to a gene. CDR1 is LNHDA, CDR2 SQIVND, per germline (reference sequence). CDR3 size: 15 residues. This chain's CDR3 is CASRAPTGRTGELFF. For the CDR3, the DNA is TGTGCCAGTAGGGCGCCGACAGGGCGGACCGGGGAGCTGTTTTTT.

The CDR3 DNA follows: TGTGCCAGTAGTAAACAGGGGGCAAATCAGCCCCAGCATTTT. Translation gives CASSKQGANQPQHF. The chain is built from TRBV19 and TRBJ1-5, with 9 positions matching TRBD1. Looked up from germline, CDR1 is LNHDA and CDR2 is SQIVND (reference sequence). The CDR3 runs 14 residues. After removal of 4 bases from V and 4 bases from J, the junction contained 2 bases not matched to a gene.

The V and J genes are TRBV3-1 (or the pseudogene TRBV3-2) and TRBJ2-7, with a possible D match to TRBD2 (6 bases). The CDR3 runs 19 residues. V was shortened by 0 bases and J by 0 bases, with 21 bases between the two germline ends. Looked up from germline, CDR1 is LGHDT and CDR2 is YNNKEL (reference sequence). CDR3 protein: CASSQEGSGYLTSSYEQYF. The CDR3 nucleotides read TGTGCCAGCAGCCAAGAGGGTAGCGGCTATCTGACCTCCTCCTACGAGCAGTACTTC.

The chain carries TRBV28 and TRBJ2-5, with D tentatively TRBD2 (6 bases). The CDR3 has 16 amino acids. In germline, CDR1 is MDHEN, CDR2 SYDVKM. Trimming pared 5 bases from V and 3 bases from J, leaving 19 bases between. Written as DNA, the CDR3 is TGTGCCAGCAGTCAAGCCGTGGGAGGACCAGAAGAGACCCAGTACTTC. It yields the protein CASSQAVGGPEETQYF. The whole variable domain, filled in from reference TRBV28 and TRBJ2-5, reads DVKVTQSSRYLVKRTGEKVFLECVQDMDHENMFWYRQDPGLGLRLIYFSYDVKMKEKGDIPEGYSVSREKKERFSLILESASTNQTSMYLCASSQAVGGPEETQYFGPGTRLLVL.

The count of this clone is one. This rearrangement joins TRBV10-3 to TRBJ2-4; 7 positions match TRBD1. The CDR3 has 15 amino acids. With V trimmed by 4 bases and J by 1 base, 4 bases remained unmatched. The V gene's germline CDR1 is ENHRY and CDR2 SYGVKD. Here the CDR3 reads CAISVDRVAKNIQYF. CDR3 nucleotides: TGTGCCATCAGTGTCGACAGGGTTGCCAAAAACATTCAGTACTTC.

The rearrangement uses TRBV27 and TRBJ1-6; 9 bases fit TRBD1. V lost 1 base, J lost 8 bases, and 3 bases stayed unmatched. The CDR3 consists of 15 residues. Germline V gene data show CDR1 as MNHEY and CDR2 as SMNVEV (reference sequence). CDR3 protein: CASSLLRDRDSPLHF. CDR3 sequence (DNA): TGTGCCAGCAGTTTATTGCGGGACAGGGATTCACCCCTCCACTTT.

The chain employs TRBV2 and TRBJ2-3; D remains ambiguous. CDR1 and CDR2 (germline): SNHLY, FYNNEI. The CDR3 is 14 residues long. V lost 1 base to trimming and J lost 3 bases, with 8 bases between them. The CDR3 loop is CASSEVPKTDTQYF. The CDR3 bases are TGTGCCAGCAGTGAAGTGCCTAAAACAGATACGCAGTATTTT.

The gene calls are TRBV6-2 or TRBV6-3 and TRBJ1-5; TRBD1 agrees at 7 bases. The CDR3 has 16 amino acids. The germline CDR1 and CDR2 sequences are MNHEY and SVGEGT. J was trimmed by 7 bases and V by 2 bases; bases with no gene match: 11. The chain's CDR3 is CASSYHRTGIMQPQHF. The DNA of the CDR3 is TGTGCCAGCAGTTACCATCGGACAGGTATCATGCAGCCCCAGCATTTT.

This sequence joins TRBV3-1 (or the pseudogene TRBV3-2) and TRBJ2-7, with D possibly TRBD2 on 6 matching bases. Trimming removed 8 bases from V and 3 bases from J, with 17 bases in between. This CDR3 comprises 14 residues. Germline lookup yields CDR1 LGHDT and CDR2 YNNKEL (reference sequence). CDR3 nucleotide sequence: TGTGCCAGCGGTAGAAGGGACTCCCTCTACGAGCAGTACTTC. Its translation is CASGRRDSLYEQYF.

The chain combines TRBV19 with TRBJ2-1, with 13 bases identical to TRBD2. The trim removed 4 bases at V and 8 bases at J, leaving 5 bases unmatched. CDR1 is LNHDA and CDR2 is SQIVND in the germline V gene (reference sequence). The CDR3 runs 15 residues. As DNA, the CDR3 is TGTGCCAGTAGTAAAACTAGCGGGAGGGTTTATGAGCAGTTCTTC. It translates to CASSKTSGRVYEQFF.

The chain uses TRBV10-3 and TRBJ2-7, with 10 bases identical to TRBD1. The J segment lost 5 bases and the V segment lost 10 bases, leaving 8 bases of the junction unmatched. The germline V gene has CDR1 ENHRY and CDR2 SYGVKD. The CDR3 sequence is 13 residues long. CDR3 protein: CASAGQGFNEQYF. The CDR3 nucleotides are TGTGCCAGCGCGGGACAGGGGTTCAACGAGCAGTACTTC.

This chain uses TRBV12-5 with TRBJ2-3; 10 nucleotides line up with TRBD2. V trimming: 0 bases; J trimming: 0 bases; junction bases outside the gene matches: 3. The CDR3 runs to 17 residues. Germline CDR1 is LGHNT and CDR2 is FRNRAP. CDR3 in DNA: TGTGCTAGTGGTTTGGTGACTAGCGGGTCTAGCACAGATACGCAGTATTTT. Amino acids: CASGLVTSGSSTDTQYF.

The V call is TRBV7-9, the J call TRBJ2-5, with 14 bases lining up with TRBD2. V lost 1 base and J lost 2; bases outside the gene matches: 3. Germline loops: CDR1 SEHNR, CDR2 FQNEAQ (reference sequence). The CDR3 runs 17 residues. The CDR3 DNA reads TGTGCCAGCAGCTTAGGACTAGCGGGAGGGGCTCAAGAGACCCAGTACTTC. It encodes CASSLGLAGGAQETQYF.

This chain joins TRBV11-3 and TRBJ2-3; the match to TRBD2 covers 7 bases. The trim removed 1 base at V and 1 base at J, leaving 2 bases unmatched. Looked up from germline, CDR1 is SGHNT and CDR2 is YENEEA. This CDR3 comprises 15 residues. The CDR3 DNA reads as TGTGCCAGCAGCTTAGCGGCGGGAGGCACAGATACGCAGTATTTT. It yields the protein CASSLAAGGTDTQYF.

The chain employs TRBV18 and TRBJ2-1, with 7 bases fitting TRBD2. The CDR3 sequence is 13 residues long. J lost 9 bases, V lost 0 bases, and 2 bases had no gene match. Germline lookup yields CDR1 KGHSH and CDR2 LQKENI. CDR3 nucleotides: TGTGCCAGCTCACCACCGGGGGGGGGTGAGCAGTTCTTC. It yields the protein CASSPPGGGEQFF. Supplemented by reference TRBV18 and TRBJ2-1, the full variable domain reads NAGVMQNPRHLVRRRGQEARLRCSPMKGHSHVYWYRQLPEEGLKFMVYLQKENIIDESGMPKERFSAEFPKEGPSILRIQQVVRGDSAAYFCASSPPGGGEQFFGPGTRLTVL.

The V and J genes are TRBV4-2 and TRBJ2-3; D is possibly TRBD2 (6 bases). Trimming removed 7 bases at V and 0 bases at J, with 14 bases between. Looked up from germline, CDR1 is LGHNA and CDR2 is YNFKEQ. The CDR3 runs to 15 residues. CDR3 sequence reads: CASTPGSGSTDTQYF. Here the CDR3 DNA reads TGTGCCAGCACCCCGGGGAGCGGGAGCACAGATACGCAGTATTTT.

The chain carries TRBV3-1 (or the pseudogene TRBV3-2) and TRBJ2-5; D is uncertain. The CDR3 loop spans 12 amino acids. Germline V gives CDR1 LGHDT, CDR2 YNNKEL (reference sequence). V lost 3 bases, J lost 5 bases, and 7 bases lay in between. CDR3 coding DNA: TGTGCCAGCAGCCAGCCCCAGGAGACCCAGTACTTC. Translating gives CASSQPQETQYF.

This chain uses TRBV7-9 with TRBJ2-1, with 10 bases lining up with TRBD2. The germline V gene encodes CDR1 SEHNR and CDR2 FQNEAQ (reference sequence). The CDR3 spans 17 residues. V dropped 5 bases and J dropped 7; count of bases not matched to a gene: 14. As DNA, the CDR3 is TGTGCCAGCAGCCTTAGCGGGAGGTCTCCTTTGGGGAATGAGCAGTTCTTC. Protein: CASSLSGRSPLGNEQFF.

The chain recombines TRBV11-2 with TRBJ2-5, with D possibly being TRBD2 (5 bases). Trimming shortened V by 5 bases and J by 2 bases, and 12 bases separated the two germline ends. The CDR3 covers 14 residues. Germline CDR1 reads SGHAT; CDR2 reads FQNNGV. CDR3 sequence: CASSLRTGQETQYF. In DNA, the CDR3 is TGTGCCAGCAGCCTCCGGACGGGACAAGAGACCCAGTACTTC.

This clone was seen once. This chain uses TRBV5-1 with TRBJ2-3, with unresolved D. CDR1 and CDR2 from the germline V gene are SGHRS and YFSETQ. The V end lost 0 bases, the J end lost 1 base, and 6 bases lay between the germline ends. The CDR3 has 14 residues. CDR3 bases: TGCGCCAGCAGCTTGGATTCTGGCACAGATACGCAGTATTTT. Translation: CASSLDSGTDTQYF. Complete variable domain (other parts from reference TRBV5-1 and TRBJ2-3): KAGVTQTPRYLIKTRGQQVTLSCSPISGHRSVSWYQQTPGQGLQFLFEYFSETQRNKGNFPGRFSGRQFSNSRSEMNVSTLELGDSALYLCASSLDSGTDTQYFGPGTRLTVL.

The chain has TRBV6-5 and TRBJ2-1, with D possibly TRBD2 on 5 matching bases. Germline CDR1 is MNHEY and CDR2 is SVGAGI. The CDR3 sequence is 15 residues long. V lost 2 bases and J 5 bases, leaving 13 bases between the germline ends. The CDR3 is CASSYPGSTNNEQFF. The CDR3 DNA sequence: TGTGCCAGCAGTTACCCGGGGTCGACAAACAATGAGCAGTTCTTC.

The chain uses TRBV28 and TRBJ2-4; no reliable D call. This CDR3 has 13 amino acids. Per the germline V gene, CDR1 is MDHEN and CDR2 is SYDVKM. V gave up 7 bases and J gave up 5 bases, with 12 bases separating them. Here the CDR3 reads CASKFFRENIQYF. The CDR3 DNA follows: TGTGCCAGCAAATTCTTCCGGGAAAACATTCAGTACTTC.

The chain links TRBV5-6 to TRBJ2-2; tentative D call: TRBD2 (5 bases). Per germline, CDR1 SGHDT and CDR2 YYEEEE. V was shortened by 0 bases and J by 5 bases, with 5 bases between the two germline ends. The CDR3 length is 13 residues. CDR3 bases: TGTGCCAGCAGCTTGGGGAGGACCGGGGAGCTGTTTTTT. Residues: CASSLGRTGELFF.